This T cell receptor (beta chain) was observed in a study of blood T cell repertoires in COVID-19. Overall study: Samples of COVID-19 (acute and convalescent) were obtained from the United States, Italy and Spain. PBMCs, B-cell-depleted T cells, or T cells were the source of the cDNA or gDNA that made up the material.

As handled by the study authors: Scientists estimated how many nucleated cells there were by amplifying reference gene primers. Clones were sequenced by immunoSEQ multiplex PCR, and TCRdb holds only the in-frame ones, with some missing. Clone size and V and J calls were adopted from that table, with D and trimming inferred from the DNA. This table has about 370,000 clones, 70% to 90% appearing once. This TCR was recovered from a woman younger than 45 with COVID-19, enrolled during active disease. Sequencing was carried out using peripheral blood.

CDR3 region: CARLVGSGRVRAGELFF. The DNA for the CDR3 is TGTGCCAGATTGGTCGGTAGCGGGAGAGTACGGGCCGGGGAGCTGTTTTTT. The chain links TRBV27 to TRBJ2-2, with 9 bases aligning to TRBD2. V shed 9 bases and J 6 bases; nucleotides not matched to a gene: 17. The CDR3 spans 17 residues. Germline loops: CDR1 MNHEY, CDR2 SMNVEV (reference sequence).